The rows below give T cell receptor beta chains drawn from one sample of a study of blood T cell repertoires in COVID-19. Sequencing used immunoSEQ multiplex PCR; TCRdb keeps in-frame clones, though not all of them. The sample lists about 30,000 clones, about 88% occurring once. The sequenced material came from peripheral blood. The receptors stem from a human donor in a cohort sampled during active COVID-19. Both conserved end residues are part of each CDR3. The order of the fields is J gene, clone size, V gene, D gene, CDR3 DNA, CDR3 protein. D genes are given only for firm matches. Not all rows give a size; the values are once, few, many and, for expanded clones, a class.

TRBJ2-3	once	TRBV29-1	TRBD2	TGCAGCGTTGTGATGATAGCGGGGAATACGCAGTATTTT	CSVVMIAGNTQYF
TRBJ1-5	NA	TRBV24-1	NA	TGTGCCACCAGTCCCGGGGGGGGAGGAGGGCAGCCCCAGCATTTT	CATSPGGGGGQPQHF
TRBJ2-4	NA	TRBV3-1/TRBV3-2	NA	TGTGCCAGCAGCCAAGCGCTAGCCCAAAACATTCAGTACTTC	CASSQALAQNIQYF
TRBJ2-3	NA	TRBV4-2	TRBD2	TGTGCCAGCAGCCAAGATTCTAGCGGGGGACTTCTTGCGGAGTATTTT	CASSQDSSGGLLAEYF
TRBJ1-4	NA	TRBV7-6	NA	TGTGCCAGCAGCCAACAGATCGGCAAACTGTTTTTT	CASSQQIGKLFF
TRBJ2-3	NA	TRBV6-5	TRBD2	TGTGCCAGCACAGGCGGGGGACGGGCAGATACGCAGTATTTT	CASTGGGRADTQYF
TRBJ2-7	NA	TRBV6-1	TRBD2	TGTGCCAGCAGTGAACTAGCGGGGTCTTACGAGCAGTACTTC	CASSELAGSYEQYF
TRBJ2-4	NA	TRBV7-2	TRBD1	TGTGCCAGCAGCCGTAGTACAGGGGGCGCCAAAAACATTCAGTACTTC	CASSRSTGGAKNIQYF
TRBJ2-3	NA	TRBV11-3	TRBD2	TGTGCCAGCTCTACGGCGGGGGGAGGAGATACGCAGTATTTT	CASSTAGGGDTQYF
TRBJ1-3	once	TRBV18	NA	TGTGCCAGCTCACCAGGGCCACCATTCTCTGGAAACACCATATATTTT	CASSPGPPFSGNTIYF
TRBJ1-5	NA	TRBV4-3	NA	TGCGCCAGCAGCCGCCTTGGTAGGGAGGGCAATCAGCCCCAGCATTTT	CASSRLGREGNQPQHF
TRBJ2-3	NA	TRBV6-5	NA	TGTGCCAGCAGCCCCACAGGGTCCGGCCGAGATACGCAGTATTTT	CASSPTGSGRDTQYF
TRBJ2-5	NA	TRBV5-5	TRBD1	TGTGCCAGCAGGAGACAGGGTGAAAGAGAGACCCAGTACTTC	CASRRQGERETQYF
TRBJ2-2	NA	TRBV4-2	TRBD2	TGTGCCAGCAGCAAGAACCTCGGACTAGCGGGGGTAGCCGGGGAGCTGTTTTTT	CASSKNLGLAGVAGELFF
TRBJ2-5	few	TRBV28	TRBD1	TGTGCCAGCAGTTTAAAAGCGACAGGGGGCCACCAAGAGACCCAGTACTTC	CASSLKATGGHQETQYF
TRBJ1-6	NA	TRBV18	NA	TGTGCCAGCTCACCACGGTCCGTCGAGGGATCACCCCTCCACTTT	CASSPRSVEGSPLHF
TRBJ2-7	NA	TRBV7-6	TRBD1	TGTGCCAGCAGCCCCCGGACAGGAAAACACTACGAGCAGTACTTC	CASSPRTGKHYEQYF